This T cell receptor beta chain comes out of a study of cytomegalovirus exposure and HLA in healthy donors. Findings and caveats of the study: Some V segments could not be told apart, so they were left out, TRBV6-2 and TRBV6-3 among them. Previously analyzed data showed that most TCR beta V segments were productive at a frequency of about 87% or about 30%.

Notes on this clone: Its target is unknown.

A multiplex PCR was run with 60 Vbeta primers and 13 Jbeta primers. The table came from immunoSEQ multiplex PCR; TCRdb's copy has only in-frame clones and leaves some out. The top ten hold 2.7% of the sample, which has fewer than 110,000 clones, 82% seen once. Trimming shortened V by 10 bases and J by 13 bases, and 14 bases separated the two germline ends. This CDR3 has 11 residues. Germline V gives CDR1 SNHLY, CDR2 FYNNEI. The source of this sequence is a man aged 30 to 45 in good health and CMV-seropositive. The specimen sequenced was PBMCs. The J gene is TRBJ1-6, the V gene TRBV2; a possible D gene is TRBD1 (5 bases). The DNA for the CDR3 is TGTGCCACCCGCAGGGAGGGTCCCCTCCACTTT. Protein: CATRREGPLHF. Together with reference TRBV2 and TRBJ1-6, the CDR3 gives the full variable domain: EPEVTQTPSHQVTQMGQEVILRCVPISNHLYFYWYRQILGQKVEFLVSFYNNEISEKSEIFDDQFSVERPDGSNFTLKIRSTKLEDSAMYFCATRREGPLHFGNGTRLTVT.